The 27 T cell receptor beta chains in this list originate from one sample, sequenced in a study of blood T cell repertoires in COVID-19. Clones were sequenced by immunoSEQ multiplex PCR, and TCRdb holds only the in-frame ones, with some missing. In the table there are some 200,000 clones, around 80% of which are singletons. The sequenced sample consisted of peripheral blood. The receptors shown here come from a woman in her 70s with acute or convalescent COVID-19.

This clone was seen only once. CDR3 coding DNA: TGCGCCAGCAGCTCGGACAGGGGCCTCCCAGATACGCAGTATTTT. This sequence encodes CASSSDRGLPDTQYF. The genes are TRBV10-1 and TRBJ2-3, with TRBD1 identical over 9 bases. Germline lookup yields CDR1 WNHNN and CDR2 SYGVQD (reference sequence). The CDR3 runs to 15 residues. V shed 6 bases, J shed 4 bases, and the junction held 8 bases outside the gene matches.

V usage is TRBV11-2 and J usage is TRBJ1-4, with a weak D call TRBD1 (6 bases). V dropped 5 bases and J dropped 2 bases, with 12 bases sitting between them. The CDR3 extends over 15 amino acids. Germline CDR1 reads SGHAT; CDR2 reads FQNNGV. CDR3 sequence: CASSPYRVTNEKLFF. The CDR3 coding sequence is TGTGCCAGCAGCCCCTACAGGGTGACTAATGAAAAACTGTTTTTT.

The V call is TRBV3-1 (or the pseudogene TRBV3-2), the J call TRBJ1-4, with 7 bases matching TRBD1. V gave up 1 base and J gave up 7 bases; unmatched junction bases: 6. From germline, CDR1 is LGHDT and CDR2 YNNKEL (reference sequence). The CDR3 length is 15 residues. The DNA for the CDR3 is TGTGCCAGCAGCCAAGCAGGGGGGAATGGTGAAAAACTGTTTTTT. This encodes CASSQAGGNGEKLFF.

The chain links TRBV19 to TRBJ2-1; D gene uncertain. The germline gives CDR1 LNHDA, CDR2 SQIVND (reference sequence). With 5 bases removed from V and 2 bases from J, the gap between germline ends came to 7 bases. The CDR3 is made up of 13 amino acids. The CDR3 region has the DNA TGTGCCAGTAGTGAGCAAGCCTACAATGAGCAGTTCTTC. Its translation is CASSEQAYNEQFF. Drawing the rest from reference TRBV19 and TRBJ2-1, the complete variable domain is DGGITQSPKYLFRKEGQNVTLSCEQNLNHDAMYWYRQDPGQGLRLIYYSQIVNDFQKGDIAEGYSVSREKKESFPLTVTSAQKNPTAFYLCASSEQAYNEQFFGPGTRLTVL.

The chain uses TRBV28 and TRBJ1-4; no reliable D call. The germline V gene has CDR1 MDHEN and CDR2 SYDVKM. With 6 bases removed from V and 0 bases from J, the gap between germline ends came to 8 bases. The CDR3 covers 14 residues. The DNA for the CDR3 is TGTGCCAGCAGGTGGGGAGCAACTAATGAAAAACTGTTTTTT. This codes for CASRWGATNEKLFF.

This clone was counted only a few times. The CDR3 reads CASSPPGGVTEAFF. The CDR3 nucleotides are TGCGCCAGCAGCCCCCCTGGGGGGGTGACTGAAGCTTTCTTT. The chain is built from TRBV5-1 and TRBJ1-1; TRBD1 is a possible D gene (5 bases). Trimming stripped 4 bases from V and 5 bases from J, with 15 bases between. This CDR3 is 14 amino acids long. CDR1 is SGHRS and CDR2 is YFSETQ in the germline V gene.

The rearrangement uses TRBV19 and TRBJ2-7, with 8 nucleotides matching TRBD1. This CDR3 has 14 amino acids. After removal of 6 bases from V and 5 bases from J, the junction contained 9 bases not matched to a gene. Germline CDR1 is LNHDA and CDR2 is SQIVND (reference sequence). CDR3 loop: CASSLDRDRNEQYF. In DNA, the CDR3 is TGTGCCAGTAGCCTGGACAGGGATCGAAACGAGCAGTACTTC.

This clone was detected only once. The CDR3: CASSLIGSGAYNEQFF. In nucleotides, the CDR3 is TGTGCCAGCAGCTTAATCGGTAGCGGCGCCTACAATGAGCAGTTCTTC. This chain uses TRBV7-3 with TRBJ2-1, with D perhaps TRBD2 (6 bases). V lost 1 base and J 2 bases, leaving 12 bases between the germline ends. The CDR3 sequence is 16 residues long. Germline-derived CDR1 and CDR2 are SGHTA and FQGTGA.

V gene TRBV15 combines with J gene TRBJ1-1, with unresolved D. CDR3 length: 15 amino acids. Germline-derived CDR1 and CDR2 are LNHNV and YYDKDF (reference sequence). The ends were cut back, 1 base at V and 1 base at J, with 10 bases in the middle. The CDR3 protein is CATSRAGVPNTEAFF. Written as DNA, the CDR3 is TGTGCCACCAGCAGAGCCGGGGTTCCGAACACTGAAGCTTTCTTT. Using reference TRBV15 and TRBJ1-1 for the parts outside the CDR3, the full variable domain is DAMVIQNPRYQVTQFGKPVTLSCSQTLNHNVMYWYQQKSSQAPKLLFHYYDKDFNNEADTPDNFQSRRPNTSFCFLDIRSPGLGDTAMYLCATSRAGVPNTEAFFGQGTRLTVV.

J is TRBJ2-5 and V is TRBV15; a weak D match, TRBD2 (6 bases). Germline CDR1 and CDR2: LNHNV and YYDKDF (reference sequence). V lost 5 bases to trimming and J lost 4 bases, with 11 bases between them. The CDR3 consists of 13 residues. CDR3 sequence: CATSPGLRETQYF. CDR3 nucleotides: TGTGCCACCAGCCCGGGACTCCGAGAGACCCAGTACTTC.

The chain couples TRBV7-9 to TRBJ1-2; tentatively, D is TRBD1 (6 bases). Germline lookup yields CDR1 SEHNR and CDR2 FQNEAQ (reference sequence). Trimming removed 4 bases from V and 5 bases from J, with 11 bases in between. The CDR3 extends over 13 amino acids. The CDR3, as DNA: TGTGCCAGCAGCTCCGGGACACATTATGGCTACACCTTC. It codes for CASSSGTHYGYTF. Full variable domain (rest looked up from reference TRBV7-9 and TRBJ1-2): DTGVSQNPRHKITKRGQNVTFRCDPISEHNRLYWYRQTLGQGPEFLTYFQNEAQLEKSRLLSDRFSAERPKGSFSTLEIQRTEQGDSAMYLCASSSGTHYGYTFGSGTRLTVV.

In this sample, this clone turned up once. This sequence joins TRBV27 and TRBJ1-1; TRBD1 might be the D (5 bases). V dropped 8 bases and J dropped 4 bases, with 20 bases sitting between them. This CDR3 comprises 15 residues. Germline lookup yields CDR1 MNHEY and CDR2 SMNVEV (reference sequence). CDR3: CASSGDAGARTEAFF. The CDR3 coding sequence is TGTGCCAGCTCGGGGGACGCTGGGGCGCGCACTGAAGCTTTCTTT.

This sequence joins TRBV5-4 and TRBJ1-1; TRBD1 might be the D (5 bases). Trimming stripped 4 bases from V and 3 bases from J, with 16 bases between. CDR1 and CDR2 from the germline V gene are SGHNT and YYREEE (reference sequence). This CDR3 spans 15 amino acids. CDR3 in amino acids: CASSPGGTADTEAFF. CDR3 nucleotide sequence: TGTGCCAGCAGCCCCGGCGGGACGGCGGACACTGAAGCTTTCTTT.

The CDR3 sequence: CATSDRAYEQYF. The CDR3 bases are TGTGCCACTTCAGACAGGGCCTACGAGCAGTACTTC. V is TRBV19 and J is TRBJ2-7, with 7 bases identical to TRBD1. This CDR3 has 12 amino acids. Losses at the gene ends were 10 bases for V and 2 bases for J; bases not matched to a gene: 5. Germline V lookup: CDR1 LNHDA, CDR2 SQIVND (reference sequence).

This chain connects TRBV20-1 to TRBJ2-7, with a possible D match to TRBD1 (6 bases). The CDR3 sequence is 13 residues long. The germline V gene has CDR1 DFQATT and CDR2 SNEGSKA (reference sequence). Between the trimmed V and J ends, which lost 3 bases and 5 bases, there was a span of 14 bases. CDR3 coding DNA: TGCAGTGCTAGTGAGCAGGGGCTGAACGAGCAGTACTTC. Residues: CSASEQGLNEQYF.

The gene calls are TRBV5-1 and TRBJ1-1; D call uncertain. The ends were cut back, 4 bases at V and 0 bases at J, with 28 bases in the middle. Germline V lookup: CDR1 SGHRS, CDR2 YFSETQ. The CDR3 has 20 amino acids. The CDR3 nucleotides are TGCGCCAGCAGCCCCGCCGGGGTGACCCTCAGGCCTAACATGAACACTGAAGCTTTCTTT. Amino acids: CASSPAGVTLRPNMNTEAFF.

The J gene is TRBJ2-7, the V gene TRBV19, with TRBD1 as a possible D gene (6 bases). Germline CDR1 is LNHDA and CDR2 is SQIVND (reference sequence). CDR3 length: 13 residues. The V end was cut by 1 base, the J end by 2 bases, with 6 bases between. CDR3 sequence: CASSIGDTYEQYF. The CDR3 DNA is TGTGCCAGTAGTATAGGGGACACCTACGAGCAGTACTTC.

In this sample, this clone turned up a few times. V is TRBV28 and J is TRBJ1-2, with TRBD1 identical over 8 bases. Germline V lookup: CDR1 MDHEN, CDR2 SYDVKM. Trimming cost V 10 bases and J 3 bases; bases outside gene matches: 7. CDR3 size: 13 residues. The CDR3, as DNA: TGTGCCATCCGAGGACAGGGCGACTATGGCTACACCTTC. Its translation: CAIRGQGDYGYTF.

There are a few counts of this clone. V usage is TRBV27 and J usage is TRBJ1-1; tentatively, D is TRBD1 (5 bases). V gave up 0 bases and J gave up 8 bases, with 10 bases separating them. This CDR3 spans 13 amino acids. The germline gives CDR1 MNHEY, CDR2 SMNVEV (reference sequence). The CDR3 DNA is TGTGCCAGCAGTTTATCATTTGGGGGGGAAGCTTTCTTT. Protein: CASSLSFGGEAFF.

This chain joins TRBV7-9 and TRBJ2-2; TRBD2 might be the D (6 bases). Trimming shortened V by 4 bases and J by 4 bases, and 16 bases separated the two germline ends. Per germline, CDR1 SEHNR and CDR2 FQNEAQ (reference sequence). The CDR3 is made up of 16 amino acids. This CDR3 reads CASSSGLGLSTGELFF. For the CDR3, the DNA is TGTGCCAGCAGCTCGGGCCTGGGACTCTCCACCGGGGAGCTGTTTTTT.

The rearrangement joins TRBV28 to TRBJ2-3; TRBD1 might be the D (6 bases). V was pared by 7 bases and J by 0 bases, with 11 bases between. The CDR3 covers 14 residues. Germline CDR1 reads MDHEN; CDR2 reads SYDVKM. CDR3 loop: CASTLTGSTDTQYF. CDR3 DNA sequence: TGTGCCAGCACCCTAACAGGGAGCACAGATACGCAGTATTTT.

This chain links TRBV30 with TRBJ1-3, with D perhaps TRBD1 (6 bases). This CDR3 has 15 residues. Trimming took off 1 base at V and 0 bases at J, with 10 bases between the two ends. CDR1 and CDR2 from the germline V gene are GTSNPN and SVGIG (reference sequence). CDR3 coding DNA: TGTGCCTGGAGTGCAGACAGGTACTCTGGAAACACCATATATTTT. Amino acids: CAWSADRYSGNTIYF.

V usage is TRBV24-1 and J usage is TRBJ2-3, with 9 bases lining up with TRBD2. CDR1 KGHDR and CDR2 SFDVKD come from the germline V gene. The junction had 12 bases not matched to a gene; V was cut back by 3 bases and J by 6 bases. The CDR3 runs to 17 residues. The CDR3 reads CATSDLERGGRADTQYF. CDR3 coding DNA: TGTGCCACCAGTGATCTGGAGAGGGGCGGGAGGGCCGATACGCAGTATTTT.

The chain employs TRBV5-1 and TRBJ2-4; 11 bases fit TRBD2. The CDR3 sequence is 17 residues long. The germline CDR1 and CDR2 sequences are SGHRS and YFSETQ. The J segment lost 6 bases and the V segment lost 1 base, leaving 9 bases of the junction unmatched. The CDR3 sequence is CASSLRIAGGSGNIQYF. Here the CDR3 DNA reads TGCGCCAGCAGCTTGAGGATAGCGGGAGGGAGCGGAAACATTCAGTACTTC.

The CDR3 DNA sequence: TGTGCCAGCAGTTTATCGGGACACGGCACTGAAGCTTTCTTT. Protein product: CASSLSGHGTEAFF. This sequence joins TRBV27 and TRBJ1-1; tentatively, D is TRBD1 (6 bases). This CDR3 is 14 amino acids long. Trimming shortened V by 0 bases and J by 4 bases, and 9 bases separated the two germline ends. CDR1 is MNHEY, CDR2 SMNVEV, per germline (reference sequence).

This clone was recorded only once. The rearrangement links TRBV27 to TRBJ2-7; TRBD2 matches 10 bases. Trimming cost V 5 bases and J 2 bases; bases outside gene matches: 9. CDR1 is MNHEY, CDR2 SMNVEV, per germline (reference sequence). The CDR3 consists of 16 residues. CDR3 in DNA: TGTGCCAGCAGTAAGCGTGGACTAGCGGAGACCTACGAGCAGTACTTC. Its translation: CASSKRGLAETYEQYF.

In its sample, this clone was seen a few times. The chain recombines TRBV9 with TRBJ2-5; TRBD2 matches 7 bases. There are 15 residues in the CDR3. After removal of 3 bases from V and 2 bases from J, the junction contained 7 bases not matched to a gene. Germline loops: CDR1 SGDLS, CDR2 YYNGEE. For the CDR3, the DNA is TGTGCCAGCAGCGGCGGGAGTTGGAATCAAGAGACCCAGTACTTC. This codes for CASSGGSWNQETQYF.